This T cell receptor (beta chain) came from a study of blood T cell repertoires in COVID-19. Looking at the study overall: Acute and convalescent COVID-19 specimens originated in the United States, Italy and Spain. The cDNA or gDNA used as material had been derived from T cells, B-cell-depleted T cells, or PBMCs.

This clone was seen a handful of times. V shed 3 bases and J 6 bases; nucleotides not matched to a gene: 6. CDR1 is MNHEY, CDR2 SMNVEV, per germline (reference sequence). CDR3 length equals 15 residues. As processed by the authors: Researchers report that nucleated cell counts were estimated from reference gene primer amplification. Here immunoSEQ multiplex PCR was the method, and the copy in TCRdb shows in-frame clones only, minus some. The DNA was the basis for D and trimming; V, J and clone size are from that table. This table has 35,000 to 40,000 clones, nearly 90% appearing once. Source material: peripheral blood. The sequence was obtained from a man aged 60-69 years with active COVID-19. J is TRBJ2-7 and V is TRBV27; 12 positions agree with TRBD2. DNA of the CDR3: TGTGCCAGCAGTTTCACTAGCGGGAGGACAGGCGAGCAGTACTTC. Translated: CASSFTSGRTGEQYF.